The rows below give T cell receptor beta chains drawn from one sample of a study of blood T cell repertoires in COVID-19. Assay used: immunoSEQ multiplex PCR; TCRdb lists only in-frame clones, some missing. The sample includes around 110,000 clones, 82% of them seen just once. The sequencing input was peripheral blood. Every receptor here comes from a man aged 65 to 85 with acute or convalescent COVID-19. Each CDR3 is given with its conserved first and last residue. A D gene is named only where the DNA matches it firmly. Some rows mark clone size as missing; the rest say once, few, many or name a class of expanded clone.

>NA|NA|TRBV6-1|TRBJ1-5
CASSERSSNQPQHF
TGTGCCAGCAGTGAGAGGAGTAGCAATCAGCCCCAGCATTTT
>NA|TRBD1|TRBV3-1/TRBV3-2|TRBJ1-2
CASSRQGALGGYTF
TGTGCCAGCAGCCGACAGGGGGCCCTGGGGGGCTACACCTTC
>NA|NA|TRBV19|TRBJ1-2
CASSFLTDLAGYTF
TGTGCCAGTAGTTTTCTGACGGACCTAGCGGGCTACACCTTC
>NA|NA|TRBV9|TRBJ1-1
CASSAGTPMNTEAFF
TGTGCCAGCAGCGCGGGGACACCTATGAACACTGAAGCTTTCTTT
>NA|TRBD1|TRBV5-1|TRBJ2-3
CASSSQPGQDTDTQYF
TGCGCCAGCAGCTCTCAACCGGGACAGGACACAGATACGCAGTATTTT
>NA|NA|TRBV5-1|TRBJ2-3
CASSLRQGTDTQYF
TGCGCCAGCAGCTTACGCCAGGGCACAGATACGCAGTATTTT
>once|TRBD1|TRBV18|TRBJ1-2
CASSPRFGTAAYGYTF
TGTGCCAGCTCACCTCGCTTTGGGACAGCCGCATATGGCTACACCTTC
>NA|TRBD1|TRBV30|TRBJ1-4
CAWSVKTGDREKLFF
TGTGCCTGGAGTGTAAAGACCGGGGACAGGGAAAAACTGTTTTTT
>few|NA|TRBV5-6|TRBJ2-2
CASSFGGVNTGELFF
TGTGCCAGCAGCTTTGGAGGGGTGAACACCGGGGAGCTGTTTTTT
>NA|NA|TRBV7-7|TRBJ1-4
CASSAGTNEKLFF
TGTGCTAGCAGCGCCGGGACTAATGAAAAACTGTTTTTT
>few|NA|TRBV5-4|TRBJ1-2
CASSSQAGNYGYTF
TGTGCCAGCAGCTCTCAGGCGGGGAACTATGGCTACACCTTC
>NA|NA|TRBV6-6|TRBJ1-6
CASSYSGGASPLHF
TGTGCCAGCAGTTACTCCGGGGGTGCTTCACCCCTCCACTTT
>NA|NA|TRBV5-1|TRBJ2-7
CASSSGYRGGEQYF
TGCGCCAGCAGCTCCGGATATAGAGGGGGCGAGCAGTACTTC
>once|TRBD1|TRBV5-4|TRBJ1-2
CASSAVRDRDVYGYTF
TGTGCCAGCAGCGCGGTCCGGGACAGAGATGTCTATGGCTACACCTTC
>NA|NA|TRBV29-1|TRBJ1-1
CSVEDQEVRQANTEAFF
TGCAGCGTTGAAGATCAAGAGGTCCGACAGGCGAACACTGAAGCTTTCTTT
>NA|TRBD2|TRBV7-9|TRBJ2-1
CASSPTGTSGTNEQFF
TGTGCCAGCAGCCCCACCGGGACTAGCGGGACTAATGAGCAGTTCTTC
>NA|NA|TRBV11-2|TRBJ2-2
CASSYGQFTGELFF
TGTGCCAGCAGCTACGGACAGTTCACCGGGGAGCTGTTTTTT
>NA|TRBD1|TRBV7-9|TRBJ1-1
CASSPQGEATEAFF
TGTGCCAGCAGCCCACAGGGGGAGGCCACTGAAGCTTTCTTT
>NA|TRBD2|TRBV19|TRBJ2-1
CASSSRTSGSNEQFF
TGTGCCAGTAGTTCCCGGACTAGCGGGAGCAATGAGCAGTTCTTC
>NA|NA|TRBV7-3|TRBJ1-5
CASSLYHGENQPQHF
TGTGCCAGCAGCTTATATCACGGAGAAAATCAGCCCCAGCATTTT
>NA|NA|TRBV30|TRBJ1-2
CAWSHTNIFYGYTF
TGTGCCTGGAGTCACACTAACATTTTCTATGGCTACACCTTC
>NA|NA|TRBV12-3/TRBV12-4|TRBJ2-7
CASARSGFQYF
TGTGCCAGCGCCCGTTCAGGCTTCCAGTACTTC
>NA|TRBD2|TRBV2|TRBJ2-7
CAGRLAGGSYEQYF
TGTGCCGGAAGATTAGCGGGAGGGTCCTACGAGCAGTACTTC
>NA|NA|TRBV19|TRBJ1-3
CASSKDTPVAGNTIYF
TGTGCCAGTAGTAAGGACACACCGGTCGCTGGAAACACCATATATTTT
>NA|NA|TRBV7-3|TRBJ2-6
CASSSGGGGANVLTF
TGTGCCAGCAGCTCTGGGGGCGGTGGGGCCAACGTCCTGACTTTC
>few|TRBD1|TRBV19|TRBJ2-6
CASIAIAGGLVSSGANVLTF
TGTGCCAGTATAGCGATAGCAGGGGGCCTGGTATCCTCTGGGGCCAACGTCCTGACTTTC